This entry describes one T cell receptor beta chain. What it binds is not known. TCRdb's table, derived via immunoSEQ multiplex PCR, lists solely in-frame clones and lacks some. The table lists about 68,000 clones, around 80% of them singletons. The sample belongs to a study of PD-1 blockade in mismatch repair-deficient tumors. On the study more broadly: Patients had 12 mismatch repair-deficient cancer types, all previously treated and progressing.

Mismatch repair deficiency was confirmed in all patients, by PCR or immunohistochemistry. Broader study findings: Rapid post-treatment expansion, then contraction, generally preceding radiologic response, marked tumor-resident clones.

The CDR3 is 15 amino acids. The germline V gene encodes CDR1 SGHRS and CDR2 YFSETQ. V was shortened by 5 bases and J by 1 base, with 13 bases between the two germline ends. Specimen: peripheral blood, collected 2 weeks after starting pembrolizumab. This receptor was taken from an adult with mismatch repair-deficient cancer. V usage is TRBV5-1 and J usage is TRBJ2-1; D possibly uses TRBD1 or TRBD2 (5 bases each). CDR3 amino acids: CASRAGTPSYNEQFF. In DNA form, the CDR3 reads TGCGCCAGCAGGGCCGGGACGCCATCCTACAATGAGCAGTTCTTC.